This is a list of T cell receptor beta chains from one sample in a study of shared clonotypes between healthy human individuals. Some clones are missing from TCRdb's copy, which holds only in-frame ones; the method was immunoSEQ multiplex PCR. Here the sample spans over a million clones, around 97% being singletons. The sequenced sample consisted of naive CD4+ T cells sorted from blood. The receptors were sampled from a man between 25 and 39 years old in good health. CDR3s include the opening cysteine and the closing phenylalanine or tryptophan. The D gene is left open where the match is weak. Rows give clone size only sometimes, using once, few, many, or a class for an expanded clone.

CDR3: CASSLMLRGGISNEQFF; DNA: TGTGCCAGCAGTTTGATGTTGCGGGGCGGAATAAGTAATGAGCAGTTCTTC; V: TRBV28; J: TRBJ2-1; D: NA; size: NA
CDR3: CASGLVTTETGAYSNQPQHF; DNA: TGTGCTAGTGGTTTGGTAACCACAGAAACAGGGGCTTATAGCAATCAGCCCCAGCATTTT; V: TRBV12-5; J: TRBJ1-5; D: TRBD1; size: NA
CDR3: CASSFQRGQETQYF; DNA: TGTGCCAGCAGCTTCCAGAGGGGCCAAGAGACCCAGTACTTC; V: TRBV7-2; J: TRBJ2-5; D: NA; size: NA
CDR3: CASSDGTQRGYTF; DNA: TGTGCCAGCAGTGACGGGACGCAACGCGGCTACACCTTC; V: TRBV6-1; J: TRBJ1-2; D: NA; size: NA
CDR3: CASSLVREGLREQYF; DNA: TGTGCCAGCAGCTTAGTGCGGGAGGGCCTGCGGGAGCAGTACTTC; V: TRBV7-2; J: TRBJ2-7; D: TRBD2; size: NA
CDR3: CASSLSLMETQYF; DNA: TGTGCCAGCAGCTTGAGTCTGATGGAGACCCAGTACTTC; V: TRBV5-4; J: TRBJ2-5; D: NA; size: NA
CDR3: CASSTGGSYEQYF; DNA: TGTGCCAGCAGCACAGGGGGATCCTACGAGCAGTACTTC; V: TRBV2; J: TRBJ2-7; D: TRBD1; size: NA
CDR3: CASSQRGHEQFF; DNA: TGTGCCAGCAGCCAGAGGGGGCATGAGCAGTTCTTC; V: TRBV11-2; J: TRBJ2-1; D: TRBD1; size: NA
CDR3: CASSGTSKGRTQYF; DNA: TGTGCCAGCAGTGGGACTAGTAAGGGGCGAACCCAGTACTTC; V: TRBV6-5; J: TRBJ2-5; D: TRBD2; size: NA
CDR3: CASSRDRGRNQPQHF; DNA: TGTGCCAGCAGCCGAGACAGGGGACGCAATCAGCCCCAGCATTTT; V: TRBV7-6; J: TRBJ1-5; D: TRBD1; size: once
CDR3: CASSLGGYTF; DNA: TGTGCCAGCAGCTTAGGAGGCTACACCTTC; V: TRBV7-2; J: TRBJ1-2; D: NA; size: NA
CDR3: CASSFAGGRTDTQYF; DNA: TGTGCCAGCAGCTTTGCAGGTGGCCGCACAGATACGCAGTATTTT; V: TRBV7-9; J: TRBJ2-3; D: NA; size: NA
CDR3: CASSPRGDAYEQYF; DNA: TGTGCCAGCAGCCCGCGGGGGGACGCCTACGAGCAGTACTTC; V: TRBV5-4; J: TRBJ2-7; D: TRBD2; size: NA